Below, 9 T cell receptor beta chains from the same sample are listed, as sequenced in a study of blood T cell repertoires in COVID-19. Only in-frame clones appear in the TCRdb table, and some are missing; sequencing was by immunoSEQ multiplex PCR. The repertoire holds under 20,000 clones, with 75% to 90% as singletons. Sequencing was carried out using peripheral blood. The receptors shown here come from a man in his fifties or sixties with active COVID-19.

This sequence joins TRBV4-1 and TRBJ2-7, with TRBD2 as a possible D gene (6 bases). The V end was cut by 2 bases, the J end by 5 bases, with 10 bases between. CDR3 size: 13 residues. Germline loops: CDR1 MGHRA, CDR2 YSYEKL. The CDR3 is CASSQTSRNEQYF. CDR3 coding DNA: TGCGCCAGCAGCCAAACTAGCCGGAACGAGCAGTACTTC.

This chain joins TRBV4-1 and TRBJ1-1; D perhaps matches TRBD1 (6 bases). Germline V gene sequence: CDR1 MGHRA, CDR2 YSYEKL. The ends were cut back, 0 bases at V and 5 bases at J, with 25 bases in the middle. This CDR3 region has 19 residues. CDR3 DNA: TGCGCCAGCAGCCAAGAATCCCTATGGGGGCGTTGGGGACGGACTGAAGCTTTCTTT. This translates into CASSQESLWGRWGRTEAFF.

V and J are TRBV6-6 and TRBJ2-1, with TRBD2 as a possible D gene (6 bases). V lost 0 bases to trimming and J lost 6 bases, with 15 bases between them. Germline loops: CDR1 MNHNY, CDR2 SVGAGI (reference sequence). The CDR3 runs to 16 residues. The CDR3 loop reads CASSYSVTSNGNEQFF. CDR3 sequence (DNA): TGTGCCAGCAGTTACTCTGTGACTAGTAACGGCAATGAGCAGTTCTTC.

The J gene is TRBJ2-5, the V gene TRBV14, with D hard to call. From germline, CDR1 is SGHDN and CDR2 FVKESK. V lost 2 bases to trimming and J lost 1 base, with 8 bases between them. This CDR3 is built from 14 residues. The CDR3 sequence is CASSQSRSQETQYF. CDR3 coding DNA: TGTGCCAGCAGCCAATCGCGGTCCCAAGAGACCCAGTACTTC.

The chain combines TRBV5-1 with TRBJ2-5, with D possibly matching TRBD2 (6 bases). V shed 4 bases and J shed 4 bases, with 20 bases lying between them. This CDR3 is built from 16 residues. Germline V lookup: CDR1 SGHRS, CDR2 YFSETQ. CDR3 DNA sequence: TGCGCCAGCAGCCCTTCTAGCGTACCATCTACAGAGACCCAGTACTTC. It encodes CASSPSSVPSTETQYF.

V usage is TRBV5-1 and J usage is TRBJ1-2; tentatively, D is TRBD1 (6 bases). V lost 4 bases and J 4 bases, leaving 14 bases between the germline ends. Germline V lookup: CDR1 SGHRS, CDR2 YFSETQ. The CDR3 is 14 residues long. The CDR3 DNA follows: TGCGCCAGCAGCCGGACAGAGACCGTCTATGGCTACACCTTC. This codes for CASSRTETVYGYTF. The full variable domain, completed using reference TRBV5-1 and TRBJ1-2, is KAGVTQTPRYLIKTRGQQVTLSCSPISGHRSVSWYQQTPGQGLQFLFEYFSETQRNKGNFPGRFSGRQFSNSRSEMNVSTLELGDSALYLCASSRTETVYGYTFGSGTRLTVV.

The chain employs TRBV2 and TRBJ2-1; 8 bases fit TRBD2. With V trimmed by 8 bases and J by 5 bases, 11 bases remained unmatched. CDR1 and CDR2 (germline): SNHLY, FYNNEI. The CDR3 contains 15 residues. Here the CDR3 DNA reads TGTGCCAGCCAACGGGGTAGCGGGAACCACAATGAGCAGTTCTTC. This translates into CASQRGSGNHNEQFF.

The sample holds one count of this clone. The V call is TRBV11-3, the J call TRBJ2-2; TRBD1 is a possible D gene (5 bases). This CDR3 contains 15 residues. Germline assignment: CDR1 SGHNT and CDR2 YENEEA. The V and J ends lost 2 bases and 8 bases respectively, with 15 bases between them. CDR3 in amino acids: CASSLSGSLPGELFF. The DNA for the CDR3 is TGTGCCAGCAGCTTATCAGGGTCACTGCCAGGGGAGCTGTTTTTT.

The CDR3 DNA sequence: TGCGCCAGCAGCCAAGGGTTAAGAATAGCGGAGCCCCAGCATTTT. Its protein is CASSQGLRIAEPQHF. The chain uses TRBV4-3 and TRBJ1-5; unclear D gene. Germline loops: CDR1 LGHNA, CDR2 YSLEER. The CDR3 is made up of 15 amino acids. Trimming left V 1 base short and J 8 bases short, with 15 bases between.